The text below deals with one T cell receptor beta chain. Its antigen is still unknown. These data belong to a study of shared clonotypes between healthy human individuals. Findings and limits, study-wide: What limited the represented genetic and exposure-history diversity was the small number of donors.

Assay: immunoSEQ multiplex PCR; the TCRdb copy retains only in-frame clones and omits some. This repertoire shows millions of clones, over 85% found once; its top ten account for 0.13% to 0.15%. The sample consisted of naive CD4+ T cells sorted from blood. Subset reported: CD45RA+ positively selected. The origin of this receptor is a man between 18 and 35 years old in good health.

The CDR3 region is CATSTDSFSGNTIYF. The CDR3 DNA reads as TGTGCCACCAGCACAGACAGCTTCTCTGGAAACACCATATATTTT. The chain joins TRBV15 to TRBJ1-3, with D possibly TRBD1 on 5 matching bases. The germline CDR1 and CDR2 sequences are LNHNV and YYDKDF (reference sequence). The V gene lost 4 bases and the J gene lost 0 bases, with 10 bases spanning the gap. The CDR3 has 15 amino acids.